This entry lists 32 T cell receptor beta chains sequenced from one sample in a study of cytomegalovirus exposure and HLA in healthy donors. The PCR was carried out with 60 Vbeta primers and 13 Jbeta primers. Clones were sequenced by immunoSEQ multiplex PCR, and TCRdb holds only the in-frame ones, with some missing. The sample yields over 150,000 clones, 70% to 80% seen once. Sequencing was carried out using PBMCs. The source is a man aged 30 to 39 in good health and CMV-seropositive.

The rearrangement links TRBV5-6 to TRBJ2-7; D might be TRBD2 (6 bases). The CDR3 totals 14 residues. Trimming took 2 bases from V and 3 from J, leaving 12 bases between them. Germline V gene lookup returns CDR1 SGHDT and CDR2 YYEEEE. The CDR3 sequence: CASSLVDSGYEQYF. The CDR3 bases are TGTGCCAGCAGCTTAGTAGATAGCGGCTACGAGCAGTACTTC. Drawing the rest from reference TRBV5-6 and TRBJ2-7, the complete variable domain is DAGVTQSPTHLIKTRGQQVTLRCSPKSGHDTVSWYQQALGQGPQFIFQYYEEEERQRGNFPDRFSGHQFPNYSSELNVNALLLGDSALYLCASSLVDSGYEQYFGPGTRLTVT.

V gene TRBV2 combines with J gene TRBJ2-2; the D gene is possibly TRBD2 (6 bases). The CDR3 is made up of 14 amino acids. Germline loops: CDR1 SNHLY, CDR2 FYNNEI. Trimming took off 8 bases at V and 1 base at J, with 11 bases between the two ends. This CDR3 is CASVAGRNTGELFF. The CDR3 nucleotides read TGTGCCAGCGTTGCCGGGAGGAACACCGGGGAGCTGTTTTTT.

This clone appeared once. This chain joins TRBV29-1 and TRBJ2-3, with D perhaps matching TRBD1 (6 bases). This CDR3 has 14 residues. Germline V lookup: CDR1 SQVTM, CDR2 ANQGSEA. V was trimmed by 1 base and J by 0 bases, leaving 8 bases between them. The CDR3 DNA reads as TGCAGCGTTGAAGGGACAGCTAGCACAGATACGCAGTATTTT. It is translated as CSVEGTASTDTQYF.

The CDR3 region is CASSLNLYEQYF. The CDR3 DNA reads TGCGCCAGCAGCTTAAATTTATACGAGCAGTACTTC. The rearrangement joins TRBV5-1 to TRBJ2-7; no clear D. V lost 2 bases to trimming and J lost 4 bases, with 7 bases between them. The CDR3 consists of 12 residues. From germline, CDR1 is SGHRS and CDR2 YFSETQ.

The chain links TRBV19 to TRBJ1-3; a possible D gene is TRBD1 (5 bases). Germline CDR1 LNHDA, CDR2 SQIVND (reference sequence). The CDR3 extends over 15 amino acids. Between the trimmed V and J ends, which lost 9 bases and 1 base, there was a span of 16 bases. CDR3 loop: CASRARGGSGNTIYF. Here the CDR3 DNA reads TGTGCCAGCCGCGCCCGGGGGGGATCTGGAAACACCATATATTTT.

The gene calls are TRBV19 and TRBJ2-7; possible D gene TRBD1, 6 bases. Germline assignment: CDR1 LNHDA and CDR2 SQIVND (reference sequence). The V and J ends lost 5 bases and 3 bases respectively, with 14 bases between them. The length of the CDR3 is 14 residues. The CDR3 DNA is TGTGCCAGTAGTGCTACAGGGTTCGGCTACGAGCAGTACTTC. Its protein is CASSATGFGYEQYF.

The chain joins TRBV30 to TRBJ1-1; the D is unclear. V gave up 5 bases and J gave up 1 base, with 8 bases separating them. The CDR3 totals 12 residues. Germline-derived CDR1 and CDR2 are GTSNPN and SVGIG (reference sequence). CDR3: CAWSRQNTEAFF. In nucleotides, the CDR3 is TGTGCCTGGTCCAGGCAGAACACTGAAGCTTTCTTT.

V gene TRBV11-2 combines with J gene TRBJ2-7, with TRBD2 identical over 9 bases. Trimming at V came to 5 bases and at J to 1 base, leaving 6 bases not matched to a gene. Germline assignment: CDR1 SGHAT and CDR2 FQNNGV. The CDR3 is 15 residues long. CDR3 DNA: TGTGCCAGCAGCCCGACTAGCGGCTTTTCCTACGAGCAGTACTTC. Translating gives CASSPTSGFSYEQYF.

This sequence joins TRBV4-1 and TRBJ2-1; 8 bases agree with TRBD2. Germline V lookup: CDR1 MGHRA, CDR2 YSYEKL. The CDR3 spans 16 residues. The junction had 6 bases not matched to a gene; V was cut back by 5 bases and J by 0 bases. The CDR3 region has the DNA TGCGCCAGCAGCGCTAGCGGGTCAGGCTCCTACAATGAGCAGTTCTTC. It encodes CASSASGSGSYNEQFF.

This clone was seen more than once but under ten times. The CDR3 protein is CASSKAHKEYSNQPQHF. The CDR3 nucleotides read TGTGCCAGCAGCAAAGCGCATAAAGAGTATAGCAATCAGCCCCAGCATTTT. The chain employs TRBV21-1 and TRBJ1-5. TRBV21-1 is marked as a pseudogene. This CDR3 has 17 amino acids.

The V and J genes are TRBV5-6 and TRBJ2-7; unclear D gene. CDR3 length: 13 residues. Germline loops: CDR1 SGHDT, CDR2 YYEEEE. The V end lost 2 bases, the J end lost 1 base, and 7 bases lay between the germline ends. CDR3 nucleotides: TGTGCCAGCAGCTTTAAAAATTCCTACGAGCAGTACTTC. Protein sequence: CASSFKNSYEQYF.

The V call is TRBV6-5, the J call TRBJ1-2, with TRBD1 matching over 7 bases. After removal of 1 base from V and 6 bases from J, the junction contained 2 bases not matched to a gene. The germline CDR1 and CDR2 sequences are MNHEY and SVGAGI. CDR3 size: 13 residues. The CDR3 loop reads CASSYLQGNGYTF. CDR3 bases: TGTGCCAGCAGTTACTTACAGGGGAATGGCTACACCTTC.

CDR3: CASSHSGGSGTEAFF. Here the CDR3 DNA reads TGTGCCAGCAGTCACTCAGGGGGCTCAGGTACTGAAGCTTTCTTT. This rearrangement joins TRBV28 to TRBJ1-1; 8 bases agree with TRBD1. This CDR3 has 15 amino acids. With 5 bases clipped from V and 5 bases from J, the junction kept 10 bases outside the gene matches. The germline V gene encodes CDR1 MDHEN and CDR2 SYDVKM.

This chain links TRBV5-1 with TRBJ2-1; D unresolved. The ends were cut back, 6 bases at V and 7 bases at J, with 2 bases in the middle. Germline CDR1 is SGHRS and CDR2 is YFSETQ. The CDR3 extends over 9 amino acids. The CDR3 region is CASTNEQFF. CDR3 bases: TGCGCCAGCACGAATGAGCAGTTCTTC.

The rearrangement joins TRBV5-1 to TRBJ2-1; TRBD2 aligns across 8 bases. The CDR3 runs 15 residues. Germline CDR1 and CDR2: SGHRS and YFSETQ. Trimming took 2 bases from V and 2 from J; bases not matched to a gene: 3. This chain's CDR3 is CASSLLADTYNEQFF. The DNA of the CDR3 is TGCGCCAGCAGCTTACTAGCGGACACCTACAATGAGCAGTTCTTC.

The V call is TRBV7-2, the J call TRBJ2-7; TRBD1 aligns across 7 bases. Trimming at V came to 6 bases and at J to 1 base, leaving 6 bases not matched to a gene. CDR3 length equals 14 residues. Germline-derived CDR1 and CDR2 are SGHTA and FQGNSA. The DNA for the CDR3 is TGTGCCAGCAGAACAGGGGATATATCCTACGAGCAGTACTTC. It codes for CASRTGDISYEQYF. The complete variable domain, with remaining parts taken from reference TRBV7-2 and TRBJ2-7, reads GAGVSQSPSNKVTEKGKDVELRCDPISGHTALYWYRQSLGQGLEFLIYFQGNSAPDKSGLPSDRFSAERTGGSVSTLTIQRTQQEDSAVYLCASRTGDISYEQYFGPGTRLTVT.

This rearrangement joins TRBV18 to TRBJ2-2; 9 positions agree with TRBD1. The junction had 2 bases not matched to a gene; V was cut back by 4 bases and J by 2 bases. Germline CDR1 and CDR2: KGHSH and LQKENI. The length of the CDR3 is 15 residues. CDR3 nucleotide sequence: TGTGCCAGCTCACTGGGACAGGGCAACACCGGGGAGCTGTTTTTT. Residues: CASSLGQGNTGELFF.

Only a few counts were recorded for this clone. V gene TRBV7-3 combines with J gene TRBJ1-2, with TRBD1 matching over 12 bases. Germline values: CDR1 SGHTA, CDR2 FQGTGA. The CDR3 has 15 amino acids. The trim removed 3 bases at V and 8 bases at J, leaving 7 bases unmatched. CDR3: CASSFRDRGRRGYTF. CDR3 coding DNA: TGTGCCAGCAGCTTCCGGGACAGGGGGCGCAGGGGCTACACCTTC.

This clone showed up just once. This chain joins TRBV19 and TRBJ2-3; D uncertain. V was cut by 2 bases and J by 1 base, with 4 bases left in between. This CDR3 has 13 amino acids. Germline assignment: CDR1 LNHDA and CDR2 SQIVND (reference sequence). The CDR3 region has the DNA TGTGCCAGTAGTATATCGGGCACAGATACGCAGTATTTT. Encoded protein: CASSISGTDTQYF.

The V gene is TRBV5-1, the J gene TRBJ1-1, with D maybe TRBD1 (6 bases). Germline V gene lookup returns CDR1 SGHRS and CDR2 YFSETQ. The CDR3 has 15 amino acids. Trimming removed 4 bases at V and 0 bases at J, with 13 bases between. This chain's CDR3 is CASSPQDSVNTEAFF. For the CDR3, the DNA is TGCGCCAGCAGCCCCCAGGACAGCGTGAACACTGAAGCTTTCTTT. Based on the CDR3 plus reference TRBV5-1 and TRBJ1-1, the full variable domain is KAGVTQTPRYLIKTRGQQVTLSCSPISGHRSVSWYQQTPGQGLQFLFEYFSETQRNKGNFPGRFSGRQFSNSRSEMNVSTLELGDSALYLCASSPQDSVNTEAFFGQGTRLTVV.

V gene TRBV16 combines with J gene TRBJ1-1; D is undetermined. Germline V lookup: CDR1 KGHSY, CDR2 FQNENV. The CDR3 has 14 amino acids. V lost 2 bases and J 0 bases, leaving 7 bases between the germline ends. The CDR3 coding sequence is TGTGCCAGCAGCCAACAGGTAATGAACACTGAAGCTTTCTTT. Translating it yields CASSQQVMNTEAFF. Together with reference TRBV16 and TRBJ1-1, the CDR3 gives the full variable domain: GEEVAQTPKHLVRGEGQKAKLYCAPIKGHSYVFWYQQVLKNEFKFLISFQNENVFDETGMPKERFSAKCLPNSPCSLEIQATKLEDSAVYFCASSQQVMNTEAFFGQGTRLTVV.

The chain recombines TRBV12-5 with TRBJ2-7; D ambiguous. The length of the CDR3 is 13 residues. Trimming stripped 6 bases from V and 4 bases from J, with 13 bases between. Germline values: CDR1 LGHNT, CDR2 FRNRAP. CDR3 nucleotide sequence: TGTGCTAGTGGGCAGTGGAGCCATTACGAGCAGTACTTC. This translates into CASGQWSHYEQYF.

V and J are TRBV7-8 and TRBJ1-3; maybe TRBD1 (5 bases). V was trimmed by 1 base and J by 2 bases, leaving 6 bases between them. The length of the CDR3 is 14 residues. Germline V gene sequence: CDR1 SGHVS, CDR2 FQNEAQ. In DNA, the CDR3 is TGTGCCAGCAGCTTAGGGACAACTGGAAACACCATATATTTT. Translating gives CASSLGTTGNTIYF.

This clone was detected once. The chain carries TRBV29-1 and TRBJ2-3, with TRBD1 matching over 10 bases. The V gene end was trimmed by 4 bases and the J gene end by 2 bases; junction bases not matched to a gene: 9. The CDR3 consists of 16 residues. Germline assignment: CDR1 SQVTM and CDR2 ANQGSEA. Here the CDR3 reads CSVGTRDRGPTDTQYF. CDR3 nucleotide sequence: TGCAGCGTTGGGACCCGGGACAGGGGCCCCACAGATACGCAGTATTTT.

This chain connects TRBV29-1 to TRBJ2-1, with D perhaps matching TRBD2 (7 bases). With 7 bases removed from V and 1 base from J, the gap between germline ends came to 17 bases. The CDR3 sequence is 15 residues long. CDR1 and CDR2 (germline): SQVTM, ANQGSEA. CDR3 protein: CSAGGRAESYNEQFF. DNA for the CDR3: TGCAGCGCCGGGGGGCGGGCGGAATCCTACAATGAGCAGTTCTTC.

Only one count was recorded for this clone. The V and J genes are TRBV9 and TRBJ2-7; D gene uncertain. This CDR3 spans 16 amino acids. V was cut by 2 bases and J by 1 base, with 16 bases left in between. The germline CDR1 and CDR2 sequences are SGDLS and YYNGEE. The CDR3 nucleotides are TGTGCCAGCAGCGTGGGTGTGACGGAGACTTCCTACGAGCAGTACTTC. Protein: CASSVGVTETSYEQYF.

The CDR3 sequence: CASSLIAGPVQETQYF. CDR3 DNA: TGTGCCAGCAGCTTGATAGCGGGACCCGTCCAAGAGACCCAGTACTTC. The chain is built from TRBV28 and TRBJ2-5; 8 positions match TRBD2. The CDR3 sequence is 16 residues long. The J segment lost 1 base and the V segment lost 6 bases, leaving 10 bases of the junction unmatched. Germline-derived CDR1 and CDR2 are MDHEN and SYDVKM.

As concerns this clone: The sample holds other DNA sequences that translate to the same CDR3. The rearrangement joins TRBV6-5 to TRBJ1-2, with D uncertain. V was clipped by 0 bases and J by 2 bases, with 7 bases between them. Germline values: CDR1 MNHEY, CDR2 SVGAGI. CDR3 length: 14 amino acids. The DNA of the CDR3 is TGTGCCAGCAGTTACTCTCAGGCGAACTATGGCTACACCTTC. Encoded protein: CASSYSQANYGYTF.

The chain recombines TRBV30 with TRBJ1-5, with no clear D. CDR1 GTSNPN and CDR2 SVGIG come from the germline V gene (reference sequence). This CDR3 comprises 13 residues. V lost 4 bases and J 7 bases, leaving 14 bases between the germline ends. CDR3 bases: TGTGCCTGGAACGGTGGTATCGGGCAGCCCCAGCATTTT. This sequence encodes CAWNGGIGQPQHF.

This clone was seen once. The rearrangement joins TRBV7-2 to TRBJ2-3, with D possibly TRBD2 on 6 matching bases. Between the trimmed V and J ends, which lost 7 bases and 0 bases, there was a span of 23 bases. The CDR3 extends over 18 amino acids. Germline V gene lookup returns CDR1 SGHTA and CDR2 FQGNSA. The CDR3 loop is CASTPRAGLHSSTDTQYF. In DNA, the CDR3 is TGTGCCAGCACCCCCCGGGCGGGGTTACATTCGAGCACAGATACGCAGTATTTT. Full variable domain (outside the CDR3, taken from reference TRBV7-2 and TRBJ2-3): GAGVSQSPSNKVTEKGKDVELRCDPISGHTALYWYRQSLGQGLEFLIYFQGNSAPDKSGLPSDRFSAERTGGSVSTLTIQRTQQEDSAVYLCASTPRAGLHSSTDTQYFGPGTRLTVL.

This clone was picked up a small number of times. This chain uses TRBV7-2 with TRBJ2-7, with a possible D match to TRBD1 (5 bases). CDR3 length: 14 residues. Germline assignment: CDR1 SGHTA and CDR2 FQGNSA. Trimming removed 3 bases from V and 4 bases from J, with 13 bases in between. In DNA, the CDR3 is TGTGCCAGCAGCTTGGTCCCCACAGGATACGAGCAGTACTTC. It yields the protein CASSLVPTGYEQYF.

The rearrangement links TRBV27 to TRBJ2-1; a possible D gene is TRBD1 (6 bases). The ends were cut back, 0 bases at V and 3 bases at J, with 12 bases in the middle. The V gene's germline CDR1 is MNHEY and CDR2 SMNVEV (reference sequence). The CDR3 is made up of 16 amino acids. The CDR3 protein is CASSLSKGDRYNEQFF. CDR3 nucleotides: TGTGCCAGCAGTTTATCCAAGGGGGACCGCTACAATGAGCAGTTCTTC.